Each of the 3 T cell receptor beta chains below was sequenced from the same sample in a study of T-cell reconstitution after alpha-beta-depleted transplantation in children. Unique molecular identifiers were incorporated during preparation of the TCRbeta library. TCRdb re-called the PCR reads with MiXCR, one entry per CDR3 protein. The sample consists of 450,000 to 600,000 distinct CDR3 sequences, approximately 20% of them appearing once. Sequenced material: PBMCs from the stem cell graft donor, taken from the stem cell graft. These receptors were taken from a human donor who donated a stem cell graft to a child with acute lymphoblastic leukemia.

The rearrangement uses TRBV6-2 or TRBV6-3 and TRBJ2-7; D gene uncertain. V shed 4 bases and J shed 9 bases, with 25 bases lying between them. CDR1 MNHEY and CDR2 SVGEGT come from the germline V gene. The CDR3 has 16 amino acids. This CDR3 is CASSFRSPVDSIGQYF. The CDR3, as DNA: TGTGCCAGCAGTTTCCGTTCTCCAGTGGATTCGATCGGGCAGTACTTC.

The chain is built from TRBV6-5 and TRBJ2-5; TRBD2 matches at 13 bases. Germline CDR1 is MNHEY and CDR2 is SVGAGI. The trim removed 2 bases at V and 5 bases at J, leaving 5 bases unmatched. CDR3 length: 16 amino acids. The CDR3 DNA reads TGTGCCAGCAGTTACGGGGGACTAGCGGGAAGGGAGACCCAGTACTTC. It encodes CASSYGGLAGRETQYF.

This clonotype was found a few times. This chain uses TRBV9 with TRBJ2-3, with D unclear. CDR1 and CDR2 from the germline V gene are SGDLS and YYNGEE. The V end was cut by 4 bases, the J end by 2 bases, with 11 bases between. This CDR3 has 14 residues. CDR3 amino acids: CASSWRDLTDTQYF. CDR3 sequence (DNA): TGTGCCAGCAGCTGGAGAGACCTCACAGATACGCAGTATTTT.